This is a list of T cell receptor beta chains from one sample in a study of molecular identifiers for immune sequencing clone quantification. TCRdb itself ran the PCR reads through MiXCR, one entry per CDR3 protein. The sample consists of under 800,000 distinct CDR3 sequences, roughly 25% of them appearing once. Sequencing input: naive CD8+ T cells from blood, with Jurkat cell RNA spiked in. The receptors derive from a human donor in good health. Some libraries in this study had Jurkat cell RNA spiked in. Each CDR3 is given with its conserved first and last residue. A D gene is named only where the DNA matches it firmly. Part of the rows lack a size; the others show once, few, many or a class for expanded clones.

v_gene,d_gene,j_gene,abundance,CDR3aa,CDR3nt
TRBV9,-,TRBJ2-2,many,CASSVARYGENLNTGELFF,TGTGCCAGCAGCGTAGCTCGGTACGGGGAAAACCTGAACACCGGGGAGCTGTTTTTT
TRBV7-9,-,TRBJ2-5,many,CASSLVGRQETQYF,TGTGCCAGCAGCTTAGTTGGGCGGCAAGAGACCCAGTACTTC
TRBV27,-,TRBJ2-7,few,CASSQFGTGYEQYF,TGTGCCAGCAGTCAGTTCGGGACCGGCTACGAGCAGTACTTC
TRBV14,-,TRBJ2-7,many,CASSYRQGSYEQYF,TGTGCCAGCAGCTATCGGCAGGGCTCCTACGAGCAGTACTTC
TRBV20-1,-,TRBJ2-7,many,CSASSVREEGAYEQYF,TGCAGTGCTAGCTCGGTTCGGGAGGAGGGGGCCTACGAGCAGTACTTC
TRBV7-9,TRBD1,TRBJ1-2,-,CASSLGSGGGSYGYTF,TGTGCCAGCAGCTTAGGGAGTGGAGGGGGCAGCTATGGCTACACCTTC
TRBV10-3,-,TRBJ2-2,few,CAISESYDGELFF,TGTGCCATCAGTGAGTCGTACGACGGGGAGCTGTTTTTT
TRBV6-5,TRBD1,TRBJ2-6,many,CASRERQGRETGANVLTF,TGTGCCAGCAGGGAGAGACAGGGACGGGAAACTGGGGCCAACGTCCTGACTTTC
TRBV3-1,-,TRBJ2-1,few,CASSPLDSSYNEQFF,TGTGCCAGCAGCCCCCTAGACAGCTCCTACAATGAGCAGTTCTTC
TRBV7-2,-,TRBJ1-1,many,CASSLARGGTEAFF,TGTGCCAGCAGCTTAGCGCGGGGGGGGACTGAAGCTTTCTTT
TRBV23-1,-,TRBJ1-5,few,CASSQVAGLGNQPQHF,TGCGCCAGCAGTCAGGTTGCCGGGCTTGGTAATCAGCCCCAGCATTTT
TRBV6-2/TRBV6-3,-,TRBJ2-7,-,CASTQPEHSYEQYF,TGTGCCAGCACACAACCTGAGCATAGCTACGAGCAGTACTTC
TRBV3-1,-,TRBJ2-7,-,CASSHNSIAQYF,TGTGCCAGCAGTCATAACAGTATCGCGCAATACTTC
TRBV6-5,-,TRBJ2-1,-,CASSPAPAPQRLYNEQFF,TGTGCCAGCAGCCCCGCCCCCGCTCCCCAAAGACTCTACAATGAGCAGTTCTTC
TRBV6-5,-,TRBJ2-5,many,CASSSTGSAETQYF,TGTGCCAGCAGCTCAACCGGGTCGGCAGAGACCCAGTACTTC
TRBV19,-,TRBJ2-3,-,CASSAGASTDTQYF,TGTGCCAGTAGCGCCGGGGCAAGCACAGATACGCAGTATTTT
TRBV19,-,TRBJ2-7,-,CASSMQNEQYF,TGTGCCAGTAGTATGCAAAACGAGCAGTACTTC
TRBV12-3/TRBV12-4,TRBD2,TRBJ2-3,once,CASSLAHWNTSADTQYF,TGTGCCAGCAGTTTAGCGCATTGGAATACTAGCGCAGATACGCAGTATTTT
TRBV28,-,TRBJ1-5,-,CASSLFLGVSNQPQHF,TGTGCCAGCAGTTTATTTTTGGGTGTCAGCAATCAGCCCCAGCATTTT
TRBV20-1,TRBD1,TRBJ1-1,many,CSARVRSTGVNTEAFF,TGCAGTGCTAGAGTCCGTTCTACAGGGGTGAACACTGAAGCTTTCTTT
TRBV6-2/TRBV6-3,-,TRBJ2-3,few,CASSLLGNRGGTDTQYF,TGTGCCAGCAGCCTATTGGGCAACCGGGGAGGCACAGATACGCAGTATTTT
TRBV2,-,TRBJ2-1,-,CASSELAGANEQFF,TGTGCCAGCAGTGAATTGGCAGGGGCAAATGAGCAGTTCTTC
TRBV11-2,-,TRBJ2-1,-,CASSLDVTRLSSYNEQFF,TGTGCCAGCAGCTTAGATGTGACTAGACTGAGCTCCTACAATGAGCAGTTCTTC
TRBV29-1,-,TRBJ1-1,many,CSVITFSTDEAFF,TGCAGCGTTATTACTTTTTCGACAGATGAAGCTTTCTTT
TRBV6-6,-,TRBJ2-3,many,CASSSLITDTQYF,TGTGCCAGCAGTTCATTAATCACAGATACGCAGTATTTT
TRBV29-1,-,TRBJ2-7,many,CSVLSQRYEQYF,TGCAGCGTTCTCTCCCAAAGGTACGAGCAGTACTTC
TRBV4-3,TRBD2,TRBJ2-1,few,CASSQDRRGDYNEQFF,TGCGCCAGCAGCCAAGACAGGCGGGGGGATTACAATGAGCAGTTCTTC
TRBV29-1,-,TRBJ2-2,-,CSVVLPCGELFF,TGCAGCGTCGTCCTGCCCTGCGGGGAGCTGTTTTTT
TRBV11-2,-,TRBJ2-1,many,CASSLFGVSDEQFF,TGTGCCAGCAGCTTATTCGGGGTGAGCGATGAGCAGTTCTTC
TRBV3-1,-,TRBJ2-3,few,CASSQDPAPLGSASTDTQYF,TGTGCCAGCAGCCAAGATCCAGCCCCTTTGGGGAGCGCTAGCACAGATACGCAGTATTTT
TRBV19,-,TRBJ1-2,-,CASSIGGRTYYGYTF,TGTGCCAGTAGTATAGGGGGTCGGACCTACTATGGCTACACCTTC